These T cell receptor beta chains were read from a single sample in a study of blood T cell repertoires in COVID-19. Assay used: immunoSEQ multiplex PCR; TCRdb lists only in-frame clones, some missing. The table includes about 180,000 clones, roughly 88% detected once. The sample consisted of peripheral blood. The receptors here all came from a woman between 55 and 75 years old with acute or convalescent COVID-19. Each CDR3 is given with its conserved first and last residue. The D gene is left open where the match is weak. Size tells how often a clone was seen (once, few, many) or the class of an expanded clone, and some rows leave it out.

D gene: -; clone size: -; J gene: TRBJ2-2; V gene: TRBV3-1/TRBV3-2; CDR3 protein: CASSQGWQNTGELFF; CDR3 DNA: TGTGCCAGCAGCCAAGGCTGGCAGAACACCGGGGAGCTGTTTTTT
D gene: -; clone size: -; J gene: TRBJ1-2; V gene: TRBV6-5; CDR3 protein: CASSSLTRGGYTF; CDR3 DNA: TGTGCCAGCAGTTCACTTACGAGAGGAGGCTACACCTTC
D gene: -; clone size: -; J gene: TRBJ1-1; V gene: TRBV6-5; CDR3 protein: CASSLFDRLNTEAFF; CDR3 DNA: TGTGCCAGCAGTCTCTTCGACAGGCTGAACACTGAAGCTTTCTTT
D gene: -; clone size: -; J gene: TRBJ1-1; V gene: TRBV9; CDR3 protein: CASSVAGGPAFF; CDR3 DNA: TGTGCCAGCAGCGTAGCGGGGGGCCCAGCTTTCTTT
D gene: TRBD1; clone size: few; J gene: TRBJ1-5; V gene: TRBV27; CDR3 protein: CASSLYPPKGAGQPQHF; CDR3 DNA: TGTGCCAGCAGTTTATACCCTCCAAAGGGGGCTGGGCAGCCCCAGCATTTT
D gene: TRBD1; clone size: -; J gene: TRBJ2-5; V gene: TRBV5-6; CDR3 protein: CASSSGTVRHQETQYF; CDR3 DNA: TGTGCCAGCAGCTCAGGGACAGTACGACATCAAGAGACCCAGTACTTC
D gene: -; clone size: -; J gene: TRBJ2-5; V gene: TRBV18; CDR3 protein: CASSPTQYQETQYF; CDR3 DNA: TGTGCCAGCTCACCGACTCAGTACCAAGAGACCCAGTACTTC
D gene: -; clone size: -; J gene: TRBJ1-3; V gene: TRBV28; CDR3 protein: CASSSPPFSGNTIYF; CDR3 DNA: TGTGCCAGCAGTTCCCCCCCCTTTTCTGGAAACACCATATATTTT
D gene: TRBD1; clone size: -; J gene: TRBJ2-6; V gene: TRBV23-1; CDR3 protein: CASGPSPGTGDGFVGANVLTF; CDR3 DNA: TGCGCCAGCGGTCCATCTCCTGGGACAGGGGACGGTTTCGTAGGGGCCAACGTCCTGACTTTC
D gene: -; clone size: -; J gene: TRBJ2-1; V gene: TRBV7-2; CDR3 protein: CASSFGPSNEQFF; CDR3 DNA: TGTGCCAGCAGCTTTGGGCCAAGCAATGAGCAGTTCTTC
D gene: TRBD1; clone size: -; J gene: TRBJ1-3; V gene: TRBV7-2; CDR3 protein: CASSLSRDRATGNTIYF; CDR3 DNA: TGTGCCAGCAGCCTCAGCCGGGACAGGGCGACTGGAAACACCATATATTTT
D gene: TRBD1; clone size: -; J gene: TRBJ1-4; V gene: TRBV19; CDR3 protein: CASGTGVNEKLFF; CDR3 DNA: TGTGCCAGTGGGACAGGAGTTAATGAAAAACTGTTTTTT
D gene: TRBD1; clone size: -; J gene: TRBJ1-3; V gene: TRBV5-1; CDR3 protein: CASSLQGAGGNTIYF; CDR3 DNA: TGCGCCAGCAGCTTACAGGGGGCAGGGGGAAACACCATATATTTT
D gene: -; clone size: -; J gene: TRBJ2-3; V gene: TRBV19; CDR3 protein: CASSPREGADTQYF; CDR3 DNA: TGTGCCAGTAGCCCTAGGGAGGGGGCAGATACGCAGTATTTT
D gene: TRBD2; clone size: -; J gene: TRBJ2-1; V gene: TRBV9; CDR3 protein: CASSARLAGVYNEQFF; CDR3 DNA: TGTGCCAGCAGCGCCCGACTAGCGGGGGTTTACAATGAGCAGTTCTTC
D gene: -; clone size: -; J gene: TRBJ1-4; V gene: TRBV2; CDR3 protein: CASSEWGPDTTNEKLFF; CDR3 DNA: TGTGCCAGCAGTGAGTGGGGGCCCGATACAACTAATGAAAAACTGTTTTTT
D gene: -; clone size: -; J gene: TRBJ1-3; V gene: TRBV29-1; CDR3 protein: CSALQGSGNTIYF; CDR3 DNA: TGCAGCGCCCTACAGGGTTCTGGAAACACCATATATTTT
D gene: TRBD1; clone size: -; J gene: TRBJ2-5; V gene: TRBV15; CDR3 protein: CATSRPGQRAQYF; CDR3 DNA: TGTGCCACCAGCAGACCGGGACAGAGGGCCCAGTACTTC
D gene: -; clone size: once; J gene: TRBJ2-3; V gene: TRBV5-4; CDR3 protein: CASSWWRTDTQYF; CDR3 DNA: TGTGCCAGCTCCTGGTGGCGGACAGATACGCAGTATTTT
D gene: TRBD1; clone size: -; J gene: TRBJ1-4; V gene: TRBV5-1; CDR3 protein: CASSSRTGGNEKLFF; CDR3 DNA: TGCGCCAGCAGCTCCCGGACAGGGGGTAATGAAAAACTGTTTTTT
D gene: TRBD1; clone size: -; J gene: TRBJ2-2; V gene: TRBV4-2; CDR3 protein: CASSPWTGETGELFF; CDR3 DNA: TGTGCCAGCAGCCCCTGGACAGGGGAGACCGGGGAGCTGTTTTTT
D gene: -; clone size: -; J gene: TRBJ1-1; V gene: TRBV5-6; CDR3 protein: CASSLDRAQETEAFF; CDR3 DNA: TGTGCCAGCAGCTTGGACAGGGCCCAGGAAACTGAAGCTTTCTTT
D gene: TRBD1; clone size: -; J gene: TRBJ2-7; V gene: TRBV7-9; CDR3 protein: CASSLIPRGRSYEQYF; CDR3 DNA: TGTGCCAGCAGCTTAATTCCCAGGGGGCGTTCCTACGAGCAGTACTTC
D gene: TRBD2; clone size: once; J gene: TRBJ2-3; V gene: TRBV6-6; CDR3 protein: CASRELAGGTDTQYF; CDR3 DNA: TGTGCCAGCAGGGAACTAGCGGGGGGCACAGATACGCAGTATTTT
D gene: -; clone size: -; J gene: TRBJ2-7; V gene: TRBV6-4; CDR3 protein: CASSDSTGAFRANF; CDR3 DNA: TGTGCCAGCAGTGACTCAACAGGCGCCTTCAGGGCCAACTTC
D gene: -; clone size: -; J gene: TRBJ1-2; V gene: TRBV28; CDR3 protein: CASSPRGAANYGYTF; CDR3 DNA: TGTGCCAGCAGCCCCCGGGGGGCCGCTAACTATGGCTACACCTTC
D gene: -; clone size: -; J gene: TRBJ2-3; V gene: TRBV19; CDR3 protein: CASSIQALQYF; CDR3 DNA: TGTGCCAGTAGTATCCAGGCCCTGCAGTATTTT
D gene: -; clone size: -; J gene: TRBJ1-2; V gene: TRBV12-3/TRBV12-4; CDR3 protein: CASSSQGGGYTF; CDR3 DNA: TGTGCCAGCAGTTCCCAGGGTGGAGGCTACACCTTC
D gene: -; clone size: -; J gene: TRBJ1-6; V gene: TRBV6-6; CDR3 protein: CASSHGQVTSPLHF; CDR3 DNA: TGTGCCAGCAGCCACGGCCAGGTCACCTCACCCCTCCACTTT
D gene: TRBD1; clone size: -; J gene: TRBJ1-3; V gene: TRBV19; CDR3 protein: CASSRTGRVNTIYF; CDR3 DNA: TGTGCCAGTAGCCGGACAGGGCGGGTAAACACCATATATTTT
D gene: -; clone size: -; J gene: TRBJ1-5; V gene: TRBV4-3; CDR3 protein: CATPGWLPNQPQHF; CDR3 DNA: TGCGCCACCCCGGGATGGCTACCCAATCAGCCCCAGCATTTT
D gene: -; clone size: once; J gene: TRBJ1-6; V gene: TRBV7-2; CDR3 protein: CASSSRQLYNSPLHF; CDR3 DNA: TGTGCCAGCAGCTCCAGACAGTTGTATAATTCACCCCTCCACTTT
D gene: -; clone size: -; J gene: TRBJ1-1; V gene: TRBV5-1; CDR3 protein: CASSFGEVDTEAFF; CDR3 DNA: TGCGCCAGCAGCTTTGGGGAGGTGGACACTGAAGCTTTCTTT
D gene: TRBD1; clone size: -; J gene: TRBJ2-2; V gene: TRBV6-4; CDR3 protein: CASSTQGADTGELFF; CDR3 DNA: TGTGCCAGCAGTACACAGGGGGCGGACACCGGGGAGCTGTTTTTT
D gene: TRBD2; clone size: once; J gene: TRBJ2-3; V gene: TRBV10-3; CDR3 protein: CAISDLGLARNSTDTQYF; CDR3 DNA: TGTGCCATCAGTGACTTGGGACTAGCGAGAAATAGCACAGATACGCAGTATTTT